This TCR beta chain was captured by sequencing in a study of blood T cell repertoires in COVID-19. Profiling relied on immunoSEQ multiplex PCR, and the TCRdb table lists in-frame clones only, not all of them. Among 200,000 to 250,000 clones listed, nearly 85% were seen once. Trimming left V 1 base short and J 4 bases short, with 16 bases between. From germline, CDR1 is GTSNPN and CDR2 SVGIG (reference sequence). This CDR3 has 15 amino acids. Sequencing was done on a sample of peripheral blood. V is TRBV30 and J is TRBJ1-1; D unclear. This TCR came from a woman under 40 with COVID-19, enrolled during active disease. In nucleotides, the CDR3 is TGTGCCTGGAGTGCCTGGTTTGAGGGCGTCACTGAAGCTTTCTTT. It yields the protein CAWSAWFEGVTEAFF.